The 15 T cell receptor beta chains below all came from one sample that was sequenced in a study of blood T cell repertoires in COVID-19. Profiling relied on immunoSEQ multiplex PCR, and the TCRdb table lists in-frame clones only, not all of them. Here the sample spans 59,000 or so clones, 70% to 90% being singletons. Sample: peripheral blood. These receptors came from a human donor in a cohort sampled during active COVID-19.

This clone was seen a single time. The CDR3 DNA reads as TGCGCCAGCAGCTTCGGGGTGGCGCAGTATTTT. This codes for CASSFGVAQYF. V is TRBV5-1 and J is TRBJ2-3, with a weak D call TRBD2 (5 bases). Germline CDR1 SGHRS, CDR2 YFSETQ. The germline V and J ends were trimmed by 2 bases and 10 bases, with 8 bases remaining between them. The CDR3 totals 11 residues.

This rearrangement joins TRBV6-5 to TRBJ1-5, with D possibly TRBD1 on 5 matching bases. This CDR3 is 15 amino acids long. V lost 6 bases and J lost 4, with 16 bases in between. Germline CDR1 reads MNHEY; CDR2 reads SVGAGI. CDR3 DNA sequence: TGTGCCAGCAGACACGATGCGGGGGTTAATCAGCCCCAGCATTTT. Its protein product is CASRHDAGVNQPQHF.

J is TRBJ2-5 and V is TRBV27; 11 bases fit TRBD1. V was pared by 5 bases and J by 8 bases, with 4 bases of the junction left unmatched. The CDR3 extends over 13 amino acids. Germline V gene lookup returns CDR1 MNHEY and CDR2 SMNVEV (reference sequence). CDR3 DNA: TGTGCCAGCAGTCTCGGACAGGGGGCTACCCAGTACTTC. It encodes CASSLGQGATQYF.

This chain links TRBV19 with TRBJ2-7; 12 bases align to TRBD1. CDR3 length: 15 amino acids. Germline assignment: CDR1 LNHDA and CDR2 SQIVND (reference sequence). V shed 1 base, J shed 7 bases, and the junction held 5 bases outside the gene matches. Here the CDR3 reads CASSIGGQGAQEQYF. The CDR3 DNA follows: TGTGCCAGTAGTATAGGGGGACAGGGGGCGCAAGAGCAGTACTTC.

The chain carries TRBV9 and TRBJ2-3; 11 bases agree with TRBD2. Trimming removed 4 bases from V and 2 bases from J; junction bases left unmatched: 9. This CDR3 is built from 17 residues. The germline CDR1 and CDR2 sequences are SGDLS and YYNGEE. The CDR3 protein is CASSPLAGAFLTDTQYF. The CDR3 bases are TGTGCCAGCAGCCCACTAGCGGGGGCCTTTCTCACAGATACGCAGTATTTT.

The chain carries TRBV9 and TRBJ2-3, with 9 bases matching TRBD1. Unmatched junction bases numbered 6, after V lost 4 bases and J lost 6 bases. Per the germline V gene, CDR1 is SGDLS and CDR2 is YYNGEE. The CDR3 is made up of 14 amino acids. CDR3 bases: TGTGCCAGCAGCCCCGGGACAGGGTCTGATACGCAGTATTTT. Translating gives CASSPGTGSDTQYF.

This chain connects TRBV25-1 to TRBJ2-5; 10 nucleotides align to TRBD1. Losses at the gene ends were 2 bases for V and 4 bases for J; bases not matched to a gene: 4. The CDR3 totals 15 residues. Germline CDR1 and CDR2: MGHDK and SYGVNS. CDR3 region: CASSEGTGVGETQYF. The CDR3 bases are TGTGCCAGCAGTGAAGGGACAGGGGTAGGAGAGACCCAGTACTTC. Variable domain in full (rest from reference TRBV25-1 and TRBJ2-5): EADIYQTPRYLVIGTGKKITLECSQTMGHDKMYWYQQDPGMELHLIHYSYGVNSTEKGDLSSESTVSRIRTEHFPLTLESARPSHTSQYLCASSEGTGVGETQYFGPGTRLLVL.

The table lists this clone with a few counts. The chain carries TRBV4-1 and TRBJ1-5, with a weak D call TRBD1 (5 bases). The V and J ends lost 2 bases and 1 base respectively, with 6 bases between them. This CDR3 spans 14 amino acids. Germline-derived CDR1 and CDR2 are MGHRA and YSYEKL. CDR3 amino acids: CASSQQGSNQPQHF. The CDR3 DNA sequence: TGCGCCAGCAGCCAACAGGGAAGCAATCAGCCCCAGCATTTT.

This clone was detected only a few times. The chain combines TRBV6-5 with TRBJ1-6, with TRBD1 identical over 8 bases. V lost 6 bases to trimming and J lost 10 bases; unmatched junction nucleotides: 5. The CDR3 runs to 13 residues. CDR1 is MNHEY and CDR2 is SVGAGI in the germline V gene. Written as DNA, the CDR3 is TGTGCCAGCAGACGGACAGGGAGCTCACCCCTCCACTTT. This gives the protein CASRRTGSSPLHF.

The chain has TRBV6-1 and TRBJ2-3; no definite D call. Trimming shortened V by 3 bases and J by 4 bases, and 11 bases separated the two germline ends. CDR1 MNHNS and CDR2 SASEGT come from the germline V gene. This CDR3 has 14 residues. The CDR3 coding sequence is TGTGCCAGCAGTGAGCTTAGCAGCGCAGATACGCAGTATTTT. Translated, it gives CASSELSSADTQYF.

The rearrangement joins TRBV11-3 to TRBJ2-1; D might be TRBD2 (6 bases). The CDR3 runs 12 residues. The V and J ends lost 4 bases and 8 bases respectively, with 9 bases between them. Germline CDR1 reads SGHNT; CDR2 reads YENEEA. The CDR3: CASSSSGDEQFF. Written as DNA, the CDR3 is TGTGCCAGCAGCTCCTCGGGGGATGAGCAGTTCTTC.

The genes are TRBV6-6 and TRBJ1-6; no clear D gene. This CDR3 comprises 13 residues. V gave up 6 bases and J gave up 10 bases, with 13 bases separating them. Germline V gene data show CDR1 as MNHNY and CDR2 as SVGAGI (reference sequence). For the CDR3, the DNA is TGTGCCAGCAGACTCCGGGGTGAATCACCCCTCCACTTT. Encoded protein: CASRLRGESPLHF.

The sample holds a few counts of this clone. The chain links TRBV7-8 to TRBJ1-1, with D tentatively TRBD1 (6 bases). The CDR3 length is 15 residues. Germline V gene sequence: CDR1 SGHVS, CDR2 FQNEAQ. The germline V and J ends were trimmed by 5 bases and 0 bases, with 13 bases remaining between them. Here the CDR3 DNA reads TGTGCCAGCAGCCCCCGACAGGCCATGAACACTGAAGCTTTCTTT. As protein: CASSPRQAMNTEAFF. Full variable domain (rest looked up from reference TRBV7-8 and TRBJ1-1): GAGVSQSPRYKVAKRGQDVALRCDPISGHVSLFWYQQALGQGPEFLTYFQNEAQLDKSGLPSDRFFAERPEGSVSTLKIQRTQQEDSAVYLCASSPRQAMNTEAFFGQGTRLTVV.

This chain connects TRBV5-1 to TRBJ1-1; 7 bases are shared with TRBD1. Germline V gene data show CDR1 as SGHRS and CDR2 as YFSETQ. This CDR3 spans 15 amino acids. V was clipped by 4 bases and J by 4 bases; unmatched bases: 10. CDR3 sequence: CASSMEQGRVTEAFF. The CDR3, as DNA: TGCGCCAGCAGCATGGAACAGGGGCGGGTCACTGAAGCTTTCTTT.

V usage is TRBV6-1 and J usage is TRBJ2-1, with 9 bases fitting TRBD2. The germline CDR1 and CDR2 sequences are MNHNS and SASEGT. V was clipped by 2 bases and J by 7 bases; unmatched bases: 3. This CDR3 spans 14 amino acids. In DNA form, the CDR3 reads TGTGCCAGCAGTGAAAGCGGGGGGAGGAATGAGCAGTTCTTC. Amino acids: CASSESGGRNEQFF.